Shown below are 23 T cell receptor beta chains from a single sample sequenced in a study of blood T cell repertoires in COVID-19. The repertoire was sequenced with immunoSEQ multiplex PCR; TCRdb's copy has only in-frame clones and lacks some. The profile shows more than 300,000 clones, around 91% of them singletons. Sequenced: peripheral blood. Receptor source: a middle-aged woman with COVID-19, enrolled during active disease.

In regard to this clone: The junction departs from the called germline gene at one end, perhaps through a read error. This rearrangement joins TRBV27 to TRBJ1-4; D is possibly TRBD1 (6 bases). CDR3 size: 13 residues. CDR1 is MNHEY, CDR2 SMNVEV, per germline (reference sequence). CDR3 region: CASSNRANEKLFF. As DNA, the CDR3 is TGTGCCAGCAGCAACAGGGCTAACGAAAAACTGTTTTTT.

This chain connects TRBV6-1 to TRBJ2-4; 11 bases agree with TRBD2. V dropped 2 bases and J dropped 5; count of bases not matched to a gene: 8. Germline-derived CDR1 and CDR2 are MNHNS and SASEGT. CDR3 length: 17 amino acids. The CDR3 loop is CASSERLAGGVQNIQYF. CDR3 coding DNA: TGTGCCAGCAGTGAAAGGCTAGCGGGGGGAGTACAAAACATTCAGTACTTC.

This clone has a single count. The DNA for the CDR3 is TGTGCCGTACCGTCCGGGACTTACTATGGCTACACCTTC. It yields the protein CAVPSGTYYGYTF. The chain couples TRBV28 to TRBJ1-2, with TRBD1 as a possible D gene (5 bases). Per the germline V gene, CDR1 is MDHEN and CDR2 is SYDVKM. V lost 11 bases and J lost 3, with 16 bases in between. This CDR3 has 13 amino acids.

This clone appeared a single time. This chain joins TRBV5-1 and TRBJ1-4, with 9 nucleotides matching TRBD1. Trimming took 1 base from V and 5 from J; bases not matched to a gene: 3. Germline V lookup: CDR1 SGHRS, CDR2 YFSETQ. The CDR3 covers 15 residues. The CDR3 is CASSLRGTGNEKLFF. CDR3 coding DNA: TGCGCCAGCAGCTTGAGGGGGACAGGGAATGAAAAACTGTTTTTT.

A few counts support this clone. The rearrangement uses TRBV29-1 and TRBJ1-1; TRBD1 agrees at 8 bases. V was pared by 4 bases and J by 3 bases, with 7 bases of the junction left unmatched. The length of the CDR3 is 14 residues. Germline V gene data show CDR1 as SQVTM and CDR2 as ANQGSEA. The CDR3 sequence is CSVAPGDRYTEAFF. The CDR3 bases are TGCAGCGTTGCCCCGGGGGACAGGTACACTGAAGCTTTCTTT.

The chain has TRBV19 and TRBJ1-2; 12 nucleotides agree with TRBD1. V dropped 5 bases and J dropped 5; count of bases not matched to a gene: 12. The CDR3 covers 17 residues. Per germline, CDR1 LNHDA and CDR2 SQIVND (reference sequence). CDR3 coding DNA: TGTGCCAGTAGTCCTACCTCCGGGACAGGGGGCGCTTATGGCTACACCTTC. Protein: CASSPTSGTGGAYGYTF.

The chain employs TRBV7-2 and TRBJ1-2, with 7 bases identical to TRBD1. This CDR3 has 15 residues. CDR1 is SGHTA, CDR2 FQGNSA, per germline. Trimming cost V 3 bases and J 8 bases; bases outside gene matches: 12. CDR3 in DNA: TGTGCCAGCAGCTTTTCGACAGGGTCCGGGTACGGCTACACCTTC. Amino acids: CASSFSTGSGYGYTF.

CDR3 sequence (DNA): TGTGCCAGCAGCACGTTGACAGGGCTGACTGAAGCTTTCTTT. It translates to CASSTLTGLTEAFF. This chain joins TRBV7-2 and TRBJ1-1; TRBD1 aligns across 7 bases. The V gene end was trimmed by 5 bases and the J gene end by 5 bases; junction bases not matched to a gene: 8. The CDR3 contains 14 residues. The germline gives CDR1 SGHTA, CDR2 FQGNSA.

The chain combines TRBV28 with TRBJ1-1; maybe TRBD1 (6 bases). V shed 5 bases and J shed 2 bases, with 12 bases lying between them. The CDR3 contains 14 residues. Germline loops: CDR1 MDHEN, CDR2 SYDVKM. The CDR3 sequence: CASSVGGDNTEAFF. DNA of the CDR3: TGTGCCAGCAGTGTAGGGGGAGATAACACTGAAGCTTTCTTT.

This clone has just a few counts. This chain uses TRBV28 with TRBJ1-1; the D is unclear. Germline V gene lookup returns CDR1 MDHEN and CDR2 SYDVKM. This CDR3 contains 14 residues. Trimming took off 6 bases at V and 1 base at J, with 12 bases between the two ends. CDR3 loop: CASSTDWPNTEAFF. In nucleotides, the CDR3 is TGTGCCAGCAGCACCGATTGGCCGAACACTGAAGCTTTCTTT. The full variable domain, completed using reference TRBV28 and TRBJ1-1, is DVKVTQSSRYLVKRTGEKVFLECVQDMDHENMFWYRQDPGLGLRLIYFSYDVKMKEKGDIPEGYSVSREKKERFSLILESASTNQTSMYLCASSTDWPNTEAFFGQGTRLTVV.

The rearrangement joins TRBV27 to TRBJ1-5; TRBD1 agrees at 7 bases. CDR1 MNHEY and CDR2 SMNVEV come from the germline V gene (reference sequence). Unmatched junction bases numbered 11, after V lost 8 bases and J lost 7 bases. The CDR3 consists of 14 residues. CDR3 coding DNA: TGTGCCAGCCGAGTTACAGGGGTAGGACAGCCCCAGCATTTT. It translates to CASRVTGVGQPQHF.

This chain connects TRBV9 to TRBJ2-5; D is unclear. The germline V gene encodes CDR1 SGDLS and CDR2 YYNGEE. This CDR3 is built from 13 residues. V gave up 6 bases and J gave up 3 bases, with 12 bases separating them. The CDR3 nucleotides are TGTGCCAGCACCCGATCGGCGGAAGAGACCCAGTACTTC. It encodes CASTRSAEETQYF. Full variable domain (remainder filled in from reference TRBV9 and TRBJ2-5): DSGVTQTPKHLITATGQRVTLRCSPRSGDLSVYWYQQSLDQGLQFLIQYYNGEERAKGNILERFSAQQFPDLHSELNLSSLELGDSALYFCASTRSAEETQYFGPGTRLLVL.

CDR3 loop: CATSDGTGRETQYF. The DNA of the CDR3 is TGTGCCACCAGTGATGGTACAGGGAGAGAGACCCAGTACTTC. The rearrangement joins TRBV24-1 to TRBJ2-5; possible D gene TRBD1, 6 bases. Per germline, CDR1 KGHDR and CDR2 SFDVKD. The CDR3 covers 14 residues. The ends were cut back, 3 bases at V and 4 bases at J, with 11 bases in the middle.

The chain employs TRBV29-1 and TRBJ2-7, with TRBD2 as a possible D gene (6 bases). From germline, CDR1 is SQVTM and CDR2 ANQGSEA. The V and J ends lost 0 bases and 4 bases respectively, with 16 bases between them. The CDR3 runs to 15 residues. CDR3 loop: CSVEDRRSGVYEQYF. CDR3 DNA: TGCAGCGTTGAAGATCGTAGGTCGGGGGTATACGAGCAGTACTTC.

The sample holds one count of this clone. The chain carries TRBV7-9 and TRBJ2-1, with 9 bases lining up with TRBD1. This CDR3 region has 16 residues. Per germline, CDR1 SEHNR and CDR2 FQNEAQ (reference sequence). V gave up 4 bases and J gave up 3 bases; unmatched junction bases: 7. The CDR3 nucleotides read TGTGCCAGCAGCTCCTCCGGGACAGGGATCTACAATGAGCAGTTCTTC. This translates into CASSSSGTGIYNEQFF.

This chain links TRBV6-5 with TRBJ2-7, with a weak D call TRBD2 (5 bases). V lost 2 bases, J lost 2 bases, and 10 bases lay in between. This CDR3 is built from 14 residues. Germline V gives CDR1 MNHEY, CDR2 SVGAGI. The CDR3 region is CASSYGAVPYEQYF. DNA of the CDR3: TGTGCCAGCAGTTACGGAGCGGTACCCTACGAGCAGTACTTC.

This clone was observed a few times. V and J are TRBV4-1 and TRBJ2-7; 8 bases line up with TRBD2. The germline V gene has CDR1 MGHRA and CDR2 YSYEKL. Trimming at V came to 3 bases and at J to 3 bases, leaving 13 bases not matched to a gene. The CDR3 runs to 17 residues. CDR3 amino acids: CASSHGGSGSRYYEQYF. DNA of the CDR3: TGCGCCAGCAGCCATGGGGGAAGCGGGAGTAGGTACTACGAGCAGTACTTC.

The chain couples TRBV13 to TRBJ2-7; 9 nucleotides agree with TRBD2. The ends lost 5 bases at V and 4 bases at J; junction bases unmatched: 15. This CDR3 comprises 17 residues. CDR1 and CDR2 (germline): PRHDT, FYEKMQ (reference sequence). Written as DNA, the CDR3 is TGTGCCAGCAGCCGGCAAGCGCGGGAGGGCCGGGAATACGAGCAGTACTTC. Amino acids: CASSRQAREGREYEQYF.

The rearrangement joins TRBV6-5 to TRBJ1-1; 8 nucleotides align to TRBD1. The length of the CDR3 is 13 residues. Germline V gives CDR1 MNHEY, CDR2 SVGAGI. V lost 6 bases, J lost 7 bases, and 7 bases stayed unmatched. CDR3 sequence: CASRYDRGDEAFF. The DNA for the CDR3 is TGTGCCAGCAGATACGACAGGGGAGATGAAGCTTTCTTT.

A word on this clone: The junction departs from the called germline gene at one end, perhaps through a read error. The chain employs TRBV7-7 and TRBJ2-5; 9 positions match TRBD1. The CDR3 contains 16 residues. Per germline, CDR1 SSHAT and CDR2 FNYEAQ (reference sequence). The CDR3 sequence: CASSPSTGGPGETQYF. The CDR3 DNA reads TGTGCTAGCAGCCCCTCGACAGGGGGGCCGGGGGAGACCCAGTACTTC.

This chain joins TRBV19 and TRBJ2-5; 7 nucleotides match TRBD1. CDR1 is LNHDA, CDR2 SQIVND, per germline (reference sequence). Trimming took 4 bases from V and 1 from J; bases not matched to a gene: 3. The CDR3 consists of 14 residues. This CDR3 reads CASSNNRGQETQYF. The CDR3 DNA sequence: TGTGCCAGTAGTAATAACAGGGGCCAAGAGACCCAGTACTTC.

This sequence joins TRBV7-9 and TRBJ2-3; 13 bases agree with TRBD2. The CDR3 covers 18 residues. In germline, CDR1 is SEHNR, CDR2 FQNEAQ (reference sequence). The V gene end was trimmed by 5 bases and the J gene end by 4 bases; junction bases not matched to a gene: 12. The CDR3 nucleotides read TGTGCCAGCAGCCCCGGGACTAGCGGGGCCCGTACGGCAGATACGCAGTATTTT. Translating gives CASSPGTSGARTADTQYF.

V is TRBV30 and J is TRBJ1-1; D remains ambiguous. Germline CDR1 is GTSNPN and CDR2 is SVGIG (reference sequence). The CDR3 has 15 residues. Trimming left V 1 base short and J 6 bases short, with 18 bases between. The CDR3 protein is CAWSAPEDGEAEAFF. The CDR3 DNA follows: TGTGCCTGGAGTGCCCCAGAAGATGGAGAGGCTGAAGCTTTCTTT.